This T cell receptor (beta chain) was retrieved from a study of blood T cell repertoires in COVID-19. Study details: The United States, Italy and Spain were the sources of the acute and convalescent COVID-19 samples.

Germline V gene sequence: CDR1 LGHDT, CDR2 YNNKEL (reference sequence). The CDR3 runs 15 residues. With 2 bases clipped from V and 8 bases from J, the junction kept 9 bases outside the gene matches. Using immunoSEQ multiplex PCR, the repertoire was profiled, and TCRdb retains in-frame clones only, with some absent. The table lists 9,000 to 13,000 clones, 80% of them singletons, with 7% to 9% in the top ten. This TCR was sampled from a man in his sixties or seventies with active COVID-19. The sample taken for sequencing was peripheral blood. This sequence joins TRBV3-1 (or the pseudogene TRBV3-2) and TRBJ1-1, with TRBD1 matching over 9 bases. The CDR3, as DNA: TGTGCCAGCAGCCAACGGGACAGGGCGGAACAGGAAGCTTTCTTT. It specifies CASSQRDRAEQEAFF.